This TCR beta chain came from a study of blood T cells in healthy people across ages. This clonotype was detected only a few times. The germline V gene has CDR1 MGHRA and CDR2 YSYEKL. CDR3 length: 17 amino acids. V gave up 1 base and J gave up 4 bases; unmatched junction bases: 9. Together with a sample-barcoded 5' primer, a J-beta primer mix was included in a second PCR lasting about 7 to 12 cycles. Every molecule of cDNA carried a tag from a template-switch adaptor with 12 random nucleotides. A single record per CDR3 protein comes from TCRdb applying MiXCR to the 5' RACE reads. This repertoire shows under 850,000 distinct CDR3 sequences, 36% found once; its top ten account for about an eighth.

The chain couples TRBV4-1 to TRBJ1-4; 7 positions agree with TRBD1. This sequence originates from a man younger than 35 in good health. Input material: blood. This CDR3 is CASSQVGRNRGNEKLFF. Written as DNA, the CDR3 is TGCGCCAGCAGCCAAGTTGGGAGAAACAGGGGTAATGAAAAACTGTTTTTT.